This T cell receptor (beta chain) is drawn from a study of T cell repertoires in cytomegalovirus infection. On the study more broadly: Use of recently identified HLA-C-restricted and well-studied HLA-B-restricted CMV epitopes was part of the study. Shared public TCR beta signatures pointed to both CMV infection and a matching HLA type. Study results and limitations: The cumulative frequency of public TCR beta families distinguished individuals who carried CMV together with the relevant HLA. HLA-C-restricted TCR beta clonotypes specific for CMV led the ex vivo response.

Using its own MiXCR run on the reads, TCRdb lists one record per CDR3 protein. The sample shows hundreds of thousands of distinct CDR3 sequences, less than 35% of them seen only once. As to this clonotype: The antigen remains unidentified.

Germline V gives CDR1 SEHNR, CDR2 FQNEAQ (reference sequence). V dropped 4 bases and J dropped 7 bases, with 20 bases sitting between them. The CDR3 loop spans 17 amino acids. The source was cultured CD8+ T cells from PBMCs, collected from culture after CMV antigen stimulation. The chain joins TRBV7-9 to TRBJ1-6; weak D call: TRBD1 (6 bases). This TCR was sampled from a human donor in good health (CMV status not recorded). Some clones in this sample may be carry-over from other donors' samples. CDR3 residues: CASSSPERQGNNSPLHF. The CDR3 bases are TGTGCCAGCAGCTCCCCTGAGAGGCAGGGGAACAATTCACCCCTCCACTTT.